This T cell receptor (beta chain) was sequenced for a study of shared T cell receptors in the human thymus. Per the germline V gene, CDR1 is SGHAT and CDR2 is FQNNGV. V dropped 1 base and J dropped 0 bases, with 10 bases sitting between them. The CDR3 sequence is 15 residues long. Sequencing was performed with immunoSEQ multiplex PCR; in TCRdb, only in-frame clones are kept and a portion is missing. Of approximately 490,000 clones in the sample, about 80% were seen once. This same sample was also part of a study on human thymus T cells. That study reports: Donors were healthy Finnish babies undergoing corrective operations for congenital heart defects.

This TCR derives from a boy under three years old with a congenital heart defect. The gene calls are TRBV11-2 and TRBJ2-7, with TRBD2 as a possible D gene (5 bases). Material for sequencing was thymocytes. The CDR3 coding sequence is TGTGCCAGCAGCTTAGGAACTGGGAGCTCCTACGAGCAGTACTTC. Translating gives CASSLGTGSSYEQYF.